This T cell receptor (beta chain) was captured in a study of blood T cell repertoires in COVID-19. Study details: Collection of acute and convalescent COVID-19 samples took place in the United States, Italy and Spain. Sample material is recorded as cDNA or gDNA derived from T cells, B-cell-depleted T cells, or PBMCs.

Trimming shortened V by 4 bases and J by 0 bases, and 20 bases separated the two germline ends. Germline values: CDR1 SGDLS, CDR2 YYNGEE. The CDR3 is 17 amino acids. In the original workflow: Reference gene primer amplification gave nucleated cell count estimates. Clones were sequenced by immunoSEQ multiplex PCR, and TCRdb holds only the in-frame ones, with some missing. V and J calls and clone size come straight from that table; D and trimming were deduced from the DNA. The sample consists of 250,000 to 300,000 clones, about nine tenths of them appearing once. Sequences were obtained from peripheral blood. The receptor was derived from a woman between 45 and 60 years old who had recovered from COVID-19. The chain combines TRBV9 with TRBJ2-7; D may be TRBD2 (6 bases). In DNA, the CDR3 is TGTGCCAGCAGCCCCCCCGGGGGTAGCGGCTTCTCCTACGAGCAGTACTTC. Protein sequence: CASSPPGGSGFSYEQYF.